This TCR beta chain was recorded in a study of blood T cell repertoires in COVID-19. Overall study context: From the United States, Italy and Spain came samples of acute and convalescent COVID-19. From T cells, B-cell-depleted T cells, or PBMCs came the material, which was cDNA or gDNA.

This clone was picked up a small number of times. V lost 8 bases to trimming and J lost 7 bases; unmatched junction nucleotides: 9. This CDR3 is built from 14 residues. In germline, CDR1 is MNHEY, CDR2 SVGAGI. In the authors' workflow: The authors estimated nucleated cell counts from reference gene primer amplification. Method: immunoSEQ multiplex PCR; TCRdb's copy keeps in-frame clones and lacks some. That table is the source of V, J and clone size, and D and trimming were worked out from the DNA. The sample yields under 300,000 clones, around 90% seen once. V gene TRBV6-5 combines with J gene TRBJ1-1, with TRBD1 identical over 11 bases. Sequenced input: peripheral blood. The origin of this receptor is a man aged 50 to 59 with acute or convalescent COVID-19. CDR3 sequence (DNA): TGTGCCAGCCGGACAGGGGGCAATCTGGGTGAAGCTTTCTTT. As protein: CASRTGGNLGEAFF.